This entry lists 22 T cell receptor beta chains sequenced from one sample in a study of human T cells and chemical hapten exposure. The time point denotes: patch test 2, 6 weeks after DPC sensitization. This sample's treatment: therapeutic diphenylcyclopropenone sensitization with weekly scalp DPC. TCRdb passed the RACE reads through MiXCR, listing each CDR3 protein once. The sample includes approximately 85,000 distinct CDR3 sequences, roughly 10% of them seen just once. The sequenced sample was whole blood, obtained in connection with sensitization to the hapten diphenylcyclopropenone (DPC). The receptor set was obtained from a woman between 25 and 40 years old with alopecia areata. Some clones in this sample may be carry-over from other donors' samples.

This clonotype was recorded at least ten times. This chain links TRBV28 with TRBJ1-5; D unresolved. Germline CDR1 and CDR2: MDHEN and SYDVKM. V gave up 2 bases and J gave up 7 bases, with 3 bases separating them. This CDR3 region has 11 residues. CDR3 amino acids: CASSLGQPQHF. The DNA for the CDR3 is TGTGCCAGCAGTTTAGGGCAGCCCCAGCATTTT.

This clonotype was counted at least ten times. This chain uses TRBV6-4 with TRBJ2-1; D perhaps matches TRBD1 (5 bases). V gave up 3 bases and J gave up 6 bases, with 12 bases separating them. This CDR3 region has 14 residues. Germline CDR1 MRHNA, CDR2 SNTAGT. This CDR3 reads CASSDQGVSNEQFF. The CDR3 coding sequence is TGTGCCAGCAGTGATCAGGGCGTGAGCAATGAGCAGTTCTTC.

V gene TRBV29-1 combines with J gene TRBJ1-1, with a weak D call TRBD1 (5 bases). Germline loops: CDR1 SQVTM, CDR2 ANQGSEA. The CDR3 runs to 13 residues. V lost 5 bases to trimming and J lost 4 bases, with 14 bases between them. This CDR3 is CSVPGPRSTEAFF. In nucleotides, the CDR3 is TGCAGCGTTCCGGGACCCCGTTCCACTGAAGCTTTCTTT. The full variable domain, with the rest looked up from reference TRBV29-1 and TRBJ1-1, is SAVISQKPSRDICQRGTSLTIQCQVDSQVTMMFWYRQQPGQSLTLIATANQGSEATYESGFVIDKFPISRPNLTFSTLTVSNMSPEDSSIYLCSVPGPRSTEAFFGQGTRLTVV.

This clonotype was counted many times. J is TRBJ2-4 and V is TRBV12-3 or TRBV12-4; no clear D. Trimming shortened V by 2 bases and J by 0 bases, and 11 bases separated the two germline ends. This CDR3 region has 16 residues. This chain's CDR3 is CASSLKFPLAKNIQYF. CDR3 bases: TGTGCCAGCAGTTTAAAGTTCCCACTAGCCAAAAACATTCAGTACTTC.

In its sample, this clonotype was seen a few times. The V gene is TRBV30, the J gene TRBJ2-7; 8 bases line up with TRBD2. Per the germline V gene, CDR1 is GTSNPN and CDR2 is SVGIG (reference sequence). J was trimmed by 6 bases and V by 0 bases; bases with no gene match: 1. The CDR3 has 12 amino acids. For the CDR3, the DNA is TGTGCCTGGAGTGTAAGCGGGAGCGAGCAGTACTTC. It specifies CAWSVSGSEQYF.

This chain uses TRBV6-2 or TRBV6-3 with TRBJ2-2; a weak D match, TRBD1 (5 bases). Germline CDR1 is MNHEY and CDR2 is SVGEGT. V lost 5 bases and J 3 bases, leaving 13 bases between the germline ends. This CDR3 has 15 residues. For the CDR3, the DNA is TGTGCCAGCAGTGTTGGGGCCATTGACACCGGGGAGCTGTTTTTT. Translating gives CASSVGAIDTGELFF.

In this sample, this clonotype turned up many times. The chain carries TRBV7-8 and TRBJ2-2, with D possibly matching TRBD1 (6 bases). CDR3 size: 16 residues. In germline, CDR1 is SGHVS, CDR2 FQNEAQ. Trimming left V 0 bases short and J 2 bases short, with 10 bases between. The DNA for the CDR3 is TGTGCCAGCAGCTTAGCATCCAGGGGAAACACCGGGGAGCTGTTTTTT. This sequence encodes CASSLASRGNTGELFF.

CDR3: CAISEGLAGTDTQYF. In nucleotides, the CDR3 is TGTGCCATCAGTGAGGGACTAGCGGGCACAGATACGCAGTATTTT. The gene calls are TRBV10-3 and TRBJ2-3; 10 bases fit TRBD2. The ends lost 2 bases at V and 1 base at J; junction bases unmatched: 0. The CDR3 totals 15 residues. Germline CDR1 ENHRY, CDR2 SYGVKD.

This clonotype was seen a few times. The J gene is TRBJ2-7, the V gene TRBV14; D is uncertain. In germline, CDR1 is SGHDN, CDR2 FVKESK. Trimming removed 3 bases at V and 6 bases at J, with 12 bases between. This CDR3 has 13 residues. The CDR3 DNA reads as TGTGCCAGCAGCCAGGACCTGTTCGGCGAGCAGTACTTC. Translation: CASSQDLFGEQYF.

This clonotype appeared a few times. This chain uses TRBV7-2 with TRBJ1-1; possible D gene TRBD1, 5 bases. The germline CDR1 and CDR2 sequences are SGHTA and FQGNSA. The CDR3 totals 15 residues. V was pared by 1 base and J by 10 bases, with 19 bases between. CDR3 DNA sequence: TGTGCCAGCAGCTTAGGTGGCAGCATTAGGGGCGGAGCTTTCTTT. It encodes CASSLGGSIRGGAFF.

Many counts were recorded for this clonotype. The chain couples TRBV7-2 to TRBJ2-5; D not resolved. With 4 bases removed from V and 0 bases from J, the gap between germline ends came to 6 bases. CDR3 length: 13 residues. Germline V gene data show CDR1 as SGHTA and CDR2 as FQGNSA. The CDR3 DNA sequence: TGTGCCAGCAGCTCCGGAAACCAAGAGACCCAGTACTTC. As protein: CASSSGNQETQYF.

This clonotype was found many times. This chain uses TRBV6-8 with TRBJ2-2, with TRBD1 identical over 11 bases. In germline, CDR1 is MNHGY, CDR2 SAAAGT. This CDR3 spans 16 amino acids. V lost 5 bases to trimming and J lost 5 bases; unmatched junction nucleotides: 7. As DNA, the CDR3 is TGTGCCAGCAGTCCCAGGACAGGGGGCAAGACCGGGGAGCTGTTTTTT. This gives the protein CASSPRTGGKTGELFF.

This clonotype appeared many times. This chain connects TRBV12-3 or TRBV12-4 to TRBJ2-5; D might be TRBD1 or TRBD2, each matching 7 bases. There are 15 residues in the CDR3. V was clipped by 5 bases and J by 2 bases, with 15 bases between them. CDR3 amino acids: CASSPRGGRQETQYF. Written as DNA, the CDR3 is TGTGCCAGCAGTCCCAGGGGGGGGAGGCAAGAGACCCAGTACTTC.

Many counts were recorded for this clonotype. The chain combines TRBV29-1 with TRBJ2-7; no clear D. V shed 4 bases and J shed 5 bases, with 12 bases lying between them. CDR3 size: 12 residues. Germline V CDR1 and CDR2: SQVTM, ANQGSEA. Here the CDR3 reads CSVGQLDHEQYF. Here the CDR3 DNA reads TGCAGCGTTGGGCAGCTCGACCACGAGCAGTACTTC.

Ten or more counts support this clonotype. CDR3 amino acids: CASSSDLDSPLHF. CDR3 DNA: TGTGCCAGCAGCTCGGACTTGGACTCACCCCTCCACTTT. The chain has TRBV7-9 and TRBJ1-6; D is unclear. V lost 4 bases and J lost 10, with 11 bases in between. CDR1 is SEHNR, CDR2 FQNEAQ, per germline (reference sequence). This CDR3 has 13 residues.

This clonotype was recorded many times. The chain carries TRBV6-2 or TRBV6-3 and TRBJ2-7, with 8 bases fitting TRBD2. Trimming at V came to 6 bases and at J to 8 bases, leaving 12 bases not matched to a gene. The CDR3 runs to 14 residues. The germline gives CDR1 MNHEY, CDR2 SVGEGT. The CDR3 reads CASSGSGEPTKQYF. The CDR3 DNA reads as TGTGCCAGCAGCGGTAGCGGGGAACCTACGAAGCAGTACTTC.

At least ten counts were recorded for this clonotype. The chain couples TRBV12-3 or TRBV12-4 to TRBJ2-1; 10 bases fit TRBD2. This CDR3 spans 16 amino acids. The V gene end was trimmed by 1 base and the J gene end by 3 bases; junction bases not matched to a gene: 3. CDR3 sequence reads: CASSLGASGSYNEQFF. CDR3 nucleotides: TGTGCCAGCAGTTTAGGGGCTAGCGGGAGCTACAATGAGCAGTTCTTC.

This clonotype was detected many times. The V gene is TRBV20-1, the J gene TRBJ1-4, with TRBD1 as a possible D gene (5 bases). Germline V lookup: CDR1 DFQATT, CDR2 SNEGSKA (reference sequence). The CDR3 totals 12 residues. Trimming removed 7 bases at V and 4 bases at J, with 10 bases between. CDR3 residues: CSVSQGNEKLFF. The CDR3 DNA reads as TGCAGTGTCAGCCAGGGTAATGAAAAACTGTTTTTT.

The rearrangement links TRBV4-3 to TRBJ2-4; possibly TRBD2 for D (5 bases). There are 16 residues in the CDR3. Germline values: CDR1 LGHNA, CDR2 YSLEER. The germline V and J ends were trimmed by 0 bases and 0 bases, with 9 bases remaining between them. The CDR3, as DNA: TGCGCCAGCAGCCAAGATTTACGGGGAGCCAAAAACATTCAGTACTTC. Encoded protein: CASSQDLRGAKNIQYF.

This clonotype came up a few times. A junction boundary mismatches the germline segment, possibly from a read error. This chain connects TRBV12-3 or TRBV12-4 to TRBJ1-1; tentatively, D is TRBD1 (5 bases). This CDR3 has 14 residues. The CDR3 protein is CASSIDWGNAEAFF. In DNA form, the CDR3 reads TGTGCCAGCAGTATCGACTGGGGGAACGCTGAAGCTTTCTTT.

This clonotype was recorded at least ten times. V and J are TRBV4-1 and TRBJ2-7; D gene unclear. This CDR3 region has 12 residues. V was clipped by 1 base and J by 7 bases, with 8 bases between them. Germline V CDR1 and CDR2: MGHRA, YSYEKL. Here the CDR3 DNA reads TGCGCCAGCAGCCAAGTGTTGGGGGAGCAGTACTTC. The encoded protein is CASSQVLGEQYF.

The J gene is TRBJ2-3, the V gene TRBV20-1; TRBD2 matches at 8 bases. CDR3 length: 14 residues. The germline gives CDR1 DFQATT, CDR2 SNEGSKA (reference sequence). With V trimmed by 1 base and J by 4 bases, 4 bases remained unmatched. DNA of the CDR3: TGCAGTGCTAGAGGTAGCGGGGAATCAGATACGCAGTATTTT. This gives the protein CSARGSGESDTQYF.